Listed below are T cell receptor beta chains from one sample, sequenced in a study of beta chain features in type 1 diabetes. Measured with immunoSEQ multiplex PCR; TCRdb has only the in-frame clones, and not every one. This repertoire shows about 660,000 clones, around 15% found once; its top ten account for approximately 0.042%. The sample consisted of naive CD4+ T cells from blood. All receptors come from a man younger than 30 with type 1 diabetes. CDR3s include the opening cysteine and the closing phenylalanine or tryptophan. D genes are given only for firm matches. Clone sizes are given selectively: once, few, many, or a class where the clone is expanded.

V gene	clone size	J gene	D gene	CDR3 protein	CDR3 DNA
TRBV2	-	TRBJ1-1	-	CASRAGPNTEAFF	TGTGCCAGCAGAGCGGGACCGAACACTGAAGCTTTCTTT
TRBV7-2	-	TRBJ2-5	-	CASSFNTGAGQETQYF	TGTGCCAGCAGCTTCAATACAGGCGCCGGGCAAGAGACCCAGTACTTC
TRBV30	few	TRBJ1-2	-	CAWSPGNNYGYTF	TGTGCCTGGAGTCCAGGGAACAACTATGGCTACACCTTC
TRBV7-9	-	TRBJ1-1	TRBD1	CASRETGEETEAFF	TGTGCCAGCAGAGAAACAGGGGAAGAGACTGAAGCTTTCTTT
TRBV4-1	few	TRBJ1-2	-	CASSPLQGSYGYTF	TGCGCCAGCAGCCCTTTACAGGGTTCCTATGGCTACACCTTC
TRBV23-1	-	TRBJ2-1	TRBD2	CASSQIPSGAGNEQFF	TGCGCCAGCAGTCAAATCCCTAGCGGGGCTGGCAATGAGCAGTTCTTC
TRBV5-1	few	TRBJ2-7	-	CASSSGGQLEQYF	TGCGCCAGCAGCTCGGGCGGGCAACTCGAGCAGTACTTC
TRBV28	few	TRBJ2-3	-	CASSFRSTDTQYF	TGTGCCAGCAGTTTCCGAAGTACAGATACGCAGTATTTT
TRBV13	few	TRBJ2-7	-	CASSDDTGGYEQYF	TGTGCCAGCAGCGATGACACGGGCGGCTACGAGCAGTACTTC
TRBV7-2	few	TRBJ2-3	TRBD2	CASSSTSGRFDTQYF	TGTGCCAGCAGTTCTACTAGCGGGAGGTTCGATACGCAGTATTTT
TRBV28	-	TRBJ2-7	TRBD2	CASSSPGGVDEQYF	TGTGCCAGCAGCTCCCCGGGGGGGGTAGACGAGCAGTACTTC
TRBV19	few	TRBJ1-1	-	CASTSHGAGTEAFF	TGTGCCAGTACCTCTCATGGCGCTGGGACTGAAGCTTTCTTT
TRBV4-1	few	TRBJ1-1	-	CASSQVRTEAFF	TGCGCCAGCAGCCAAGTACGGACAGAGGCTTTCTTT
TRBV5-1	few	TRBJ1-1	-	CASSLPGQGPFVTEAFF	TGCGCCAGCAGCTTGCCGGGGCAGGGGCCGTTCGTCACTGAAGCTTTCTTT
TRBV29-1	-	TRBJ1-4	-	CSVRRDINEKLFF	TGCAGCGTCAGGAGGGACATAAACGAAAAACTGTTTTTT
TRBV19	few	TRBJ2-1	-	CASSIPRLTSSYNEQFF	TGTGCCAGTAGTATACCCCGATTGACGAGCTCCTACAATGAGCAGTTCTTC
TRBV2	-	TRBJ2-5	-	CASSLTGIQETQYF	TGTGCCAGCAGTTTAACAGGGATCCAAGAGACCCAGTACTTC
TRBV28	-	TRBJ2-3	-	CASSPEGLLTDTQYF	TGTGCCAGCAGTCCTGAGGGTCTACTCACAGATACGCAGTATTTT
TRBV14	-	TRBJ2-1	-	CASSQQGRNEQFF	TGTGCCAGCAGCCAGCAGGGGCGGAATGAGCAGTTCTTC
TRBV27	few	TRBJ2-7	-	CASSQSYGGTRLYEQYF	TGTGCCAGCAGTCAGAGCTATGGAGGGACAAGACTCTACGAGCAGTACTTC
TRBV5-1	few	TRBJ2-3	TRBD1	CASREPGTADTQYF	TGCGCCAGCAGGGAACCGGGGACAGCGGATACGCAGTATTTT
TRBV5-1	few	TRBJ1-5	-	CASSLAGQYNQPQHF	TGCGCCAGCAGCTTGGCCGGACAGTATAATCAGCCCCAGCATTTT
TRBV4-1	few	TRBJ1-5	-	CASSQDRIRANQPQHF	TGCGCCAGCAGCCAAGATAGGATCAGGGCCAACCAGCCCCAGCATTTT
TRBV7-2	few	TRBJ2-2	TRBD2	CASSSGTSGAGELFF	TGTGCCAGCAGCTCCGGGACTAGCGGGGCCGGGGAGCTGTTTTTT
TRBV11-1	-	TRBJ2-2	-	CASSLFSTGELFF	TGTGCCAGCAGCTTATTTAGCACCGGGGAGCTGTTTTTT
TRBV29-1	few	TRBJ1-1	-	CSVEDRTREGAEAFF	TGCAGCGTTGAAGATCGGACGCGGGAGGGAGCTGAAGCTTTCTTT
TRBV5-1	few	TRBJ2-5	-	CASSLIGGNQETQYF	TGCGCCAGCAGCTTGATAGGTGGTAACCAAGAGACCCAGTACTTC
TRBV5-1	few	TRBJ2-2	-	CASSLDGAPGELFF	TGCGCCAGCAGCTTGGACGGCGCACCCGGGGAGCTGTTTTTT
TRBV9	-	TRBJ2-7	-	CASSVDGSSYEQYF	TGTGCCAGCAGCGTAGACGGGAGCTCCTACGAGCAGTACTTC
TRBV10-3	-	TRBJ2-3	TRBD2	CAISESKEGLAGSDTQYF	TGTGCCATCAGTGAGTCGAAGGAGGGACTAGCGGGCTCAGATACGCAGTATTTT
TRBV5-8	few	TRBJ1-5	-	CASSLGRRLNQPQHF	TGTGCCAGCAGCTTGGGTCGACGGTTAAATCAGCCCCAGCATTTT
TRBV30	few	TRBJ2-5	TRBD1	CAWRRTRGQGSRETQYF	TGTGCCTGGAGACGGACAAGGGGGCAAGGATCTCGGGAGACCCAGTACTTC
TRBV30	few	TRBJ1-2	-	CAWSKGPQAAYGYTF	TGTGCCTGGAGTAAGGGCCCTCAGGCTGCTTATGGCTACACCTTC
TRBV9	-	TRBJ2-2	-	CASSVPVAPGAGELFF	TGTGCCAGCAGCGTACCAGTTGCGCCGGGGGCCGGGGAGCTGTTTTTT
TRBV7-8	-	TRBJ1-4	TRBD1	CASGHRDRNEKLFF	TGTGCCAGCGGACACCGGGACAGGAATGAAAAACTGTTTTTT
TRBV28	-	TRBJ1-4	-	CSSSLREKLFF	TGTTCCAGCAGTTTGAGGGAAAAACTGTTTTTT
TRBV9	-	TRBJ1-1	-	CASSVDTLNTEAFF	TGTGCCAGCAGCGTAGACACATTGAACACTGAAGCTTTCTTT
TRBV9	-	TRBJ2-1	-	CASSSQWVAYNEQFF	TGTGCCAGCAGCTCCCAGTGGGTTGCCTACAATGAGCAGTTCTTC
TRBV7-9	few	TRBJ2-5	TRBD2	CASSIPGLAGWETQYF	TGTGCCAGCAGCATTCCGGGACTAGCGGGATGGGAGACCCAGTACTTC
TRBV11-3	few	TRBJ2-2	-	CASSSLYGENTGELFF	TGTGCCAGCAGCTCCTTATACGGGGAGAACACCGGGGAGCTGTTTTTT
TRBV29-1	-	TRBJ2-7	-	CSVGPNQGPYEQYF	TGCAGCGTTGGCCCGAATCAGGGACCCTACGAGCAGTACTTC
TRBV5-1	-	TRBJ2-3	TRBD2	CASSLATTSGFTDTQYF	TGCGCCAGCAGCTTGGCGACGACTAGCGGCTTTACAGATACGCAGTATTTT
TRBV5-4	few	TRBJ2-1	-	CASSFDQIAHEQFF	TGTGCCAGCAGCTTTGATCAGATAGCCCATGAGCAGTTCTTC
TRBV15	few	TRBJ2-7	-	CATSRAKATYEQYF	TGTGCCACCAGCAGAGCGAAGGCAACCTACGAGCAGTACTTC
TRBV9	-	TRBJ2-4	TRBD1	CASSGPGQGVIQYF	TGTGCCAGCAGCGGACCGGGACAGGGGGTCATTCAGTACTTC
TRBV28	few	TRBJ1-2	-	CASSFGRAPNYGYTF	TGTGCCAGCAGTTTCGGCAGGGCCCCGAACTATGGCTACACCTTC